The present T cell receptor beta chain was sequenced within a study of T-cell reconstitution after alpha-beta-depleted transplantation in children. Study conclusions and caveats: Among T cells one year after transplant, newly produced cells accounted for most counts and diversity. In some patients, recipient T cells and intrathymic progenitors surviving conditioning explained high day-60 diversity. Expanded clones from the graft, numbering several hundred, reportedly supplied alpha-beta T cells about two months after transplant.

Trimming took off 3 bases at V and 0 bases at J, with 11 bases between the two ends. Germline lookup yields CDR1 KGHSH and CDR2 LQKENI. CDR3 length: 16 residues. This clonotype was recorded a few times. As yet, its antigen is unknown. TCRbeta library preparation incorporated unique molecular identifiers. TCRdb analysed the PCR reads with MiXCR anew, one entry per CDR3 protein. The sample has 530,000 or so distinct CDR3 sequences; over 25% are singletons. The specimen was PBMCs, collected before TCRalphabeta/CD19-depleted stem cell transplant. This receptor was obtained from a boy younger than two with Wiskott-Aldrich syndrome, due to receive a stem cell transplant. The chain combines TRBV18 with TRBJ2-2; D is unresolved. The chain's CDR3 is CASSPIGIPNTGELFF. The CDR3 coding sequence is TGTGCCAGCTCACCGATAGGCATACCGAACACCGGGGAGCTGTTTTTT.